This T cell receptor (beta chain) was identified during a study of cytomegalovirus exposure and HLA in healthy donors. General study findings and limits: The dataset shows that most TCR sequences were rare, while some public TCRs occurred in many donors. As was reported, the classifier diagnosed cytomegalovirus status with high specificity and sensitivity. In a later analysis, DRB1 alleles had the most associated TCRs; HLA-C alleles the fewest.

A multiplex PCR was run with 60 Vbeta primers and 13 Jbeta primers. TCRdb's table, derived via immunoSEQ multiplex PCR, lists solely in-frame clones and lacks some. This sample has nearly 300,000 clones, with 86% found just once. Losses at the gene ends were 5 bases for V and 2 bases for J; bases not matched to a gene: 6. The germline V gene encodes CDR1 SEHNR and CDR2 FQNEAQ (reference sequence). The CDR3 consists of 16 residues. Notes on this clone: The antigen is unknown.

The TCR comes from a man aged 35-49 years in good health and CMV-seropositive. The chain has TRBV7-9 and TRBJ2-3; 11 positions agree with TRBD2. The sequencing input was PBMCs. For the CDR3, the DNA is TGTGCCAGCAGCCGCCTAGCGGGAGGTAACACAGATACGCAGTATTTT. This codes for CASSRLAGGNTDTQYF.